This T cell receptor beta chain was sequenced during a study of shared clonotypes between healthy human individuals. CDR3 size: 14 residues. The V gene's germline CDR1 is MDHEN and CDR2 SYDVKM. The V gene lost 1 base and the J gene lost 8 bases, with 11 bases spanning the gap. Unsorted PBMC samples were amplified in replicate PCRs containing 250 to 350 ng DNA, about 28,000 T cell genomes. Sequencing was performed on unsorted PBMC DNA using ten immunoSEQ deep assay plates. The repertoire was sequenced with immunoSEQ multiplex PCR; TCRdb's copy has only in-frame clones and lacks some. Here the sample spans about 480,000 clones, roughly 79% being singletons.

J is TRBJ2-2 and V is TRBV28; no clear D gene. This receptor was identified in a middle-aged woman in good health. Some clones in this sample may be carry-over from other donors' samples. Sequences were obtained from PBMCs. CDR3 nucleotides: TGTGCCAGCAGTTTATCTTCCTTCCGAGGGGAGCTGTTTTTT. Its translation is CASSLSSFRGELFF.